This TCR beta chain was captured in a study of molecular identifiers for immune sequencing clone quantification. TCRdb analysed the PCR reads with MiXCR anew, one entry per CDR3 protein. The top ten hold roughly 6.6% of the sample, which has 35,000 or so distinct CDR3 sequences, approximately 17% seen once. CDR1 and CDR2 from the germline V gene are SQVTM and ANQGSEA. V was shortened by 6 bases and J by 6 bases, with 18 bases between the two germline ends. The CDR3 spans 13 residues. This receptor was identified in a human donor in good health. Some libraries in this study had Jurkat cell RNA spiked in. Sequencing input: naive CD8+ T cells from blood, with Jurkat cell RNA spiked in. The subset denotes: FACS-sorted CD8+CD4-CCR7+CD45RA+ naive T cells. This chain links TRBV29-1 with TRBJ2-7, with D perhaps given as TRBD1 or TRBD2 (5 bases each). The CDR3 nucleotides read TGCAGCGTCGAATCCGGGGCAGGGTTCGAGCAGTACTTC. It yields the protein CSVESGAGFEQYF.